This T cell receptor beta chain emerged from a study of response to subunit inactivated influenza vaccine (dated by TCRdb to the late 2010s). Turning to the overall study: To follow how T cells responded to a trivalent subunit inactivated influenza vaccine, the researchers relied on deep quantitative profiling of the T cell receptor repertoire. Summary of the overall study and its limitations: According to the authors, only a limited number of new T cells may be recruited by each seasonal influenza vaccination.

Libraries were built with RT-PCR. Sequencer: Illumina HiSeq 2500. Starting from the raw public reads, TCRdb applied fastp trimming at Q25, assembled clones with MiXCR and retained in-frame beta chains. Rows merge per CDR3 protein into single entries with the most common DNA and genes. For this sample the table gives fewer than 600,000 distinct CDR3 sequences, of which under 8.5% were detected only once. Jointly, the top ten make up under 15% of the sample. This clonotype was seen a handful of times. Its binding antigen is unknown. Base qualities are not at hand, and no much larger clone is one base apart. From a lookup of the germline V gene, CDR1 and CDR2 are LGHNA and YNFKEQ. The CDR3 contains 16 residues, cysteine and phenylalanine counted. CDR3 DNA only is kept here, 48 bases in frame from base 1. V ends up 0 bases short and J 4 bases short, with an unmatched junction base count of 7.

Sequenced here: PBMCs from blood, sampled less than 30 months after vaccination. The receptor was isolated from a man aged 45 to 75 who received an inactivated influenza vaccine. Donor details come from another sample of the same person, matched by shared clones. The rearrangement joined TRBV4-2 to TRBJ2-3; a stretch of 7 junction bases matches TRBD1. In nucleotides, the sequence is TGTGCCAGCAGCCAAGAAGGGGGCGCGGGCCCAGATACGCAGTATTTT. Its amino acids are CASSQEGGAGPDTQYF.